This T cell receptor (beta chain) was documented in a study of blood T cell repertoires in COVID-19. Turning to the study itself: There were acute and convalescent COVID-19 samples, and they came from the United States, Italy and Spain. PBMCs, B-cell-depleted T cells, or T cells provided the cDNA or gDNA that made up the material.

In germline, CDR1 is SGHRS, CDR2 YFSETQ. V was trimmed by 0 bases and J by 1 base, leaving 10 bases between them. The CDR3 is 15 residues long. As handled by the study authors: Nucleated cell counts were estimated from reference gene primer amplification. TCRdb's table, derived via immunoSEQ multiplex PCR, lists solely in-frame clones and lacks some. For V, J and clone size, that table is used; D and trimming come from the DNA. This table holds approximately 210,000 clones, roughly 88% found once. The sample taken for sequencing was peripheral blood. The V call is TRBV5-1, the J call TRBJ2-5; D possibly corresponds to TRBD1 (6 bases). The receptor was isolated from a man aged 25 to 40 who had recovered from COVID-19. CDR3 in DNA: TGCGCCAGCAGCTTGGTCGGACAGTTCCAAGAGACCCAGTACTTC. Residues: CASSLVGQFQETQYF.